This is a list of T cell receptor beta chains from one sample in a study of blood T cell repertoires in COVID-19. Generated by immunoSEQ multiplex PCR, the TCRdb table keeps only in-frame clones and is missing some. The table has 53,000 or so clones, 65% to 80% seen once. Sequences were obtained from peripheral blood. The receptors here all came from a human donor with active or convalescent COVID-19. The donor label of this sample is uncertain. Both conserved end residues are part of each CDR3. D genes are given only for firm matches. Expanded clones get a size class; other rows say once, few or many, or leave the size out.

abundance: NA; d_gene: NA; v_gene: TRBV5-1; j_gene: TRBJ1-1; CDR3aa: CASSNDPGLSNTEAFF; CDR3nt: TGCGCCAGCAGCAACGACCCGGGACTCAGTAACACTGAAGCTTTCTTT
abundance: NA; d_gene: NA; v_gene: TRBV9; j_gene: TRBJ1-3; CDR3aa: CASSGSGAPSGNTIYF; CDR3nt: TGTGCCAGCAGCGGTTCAGGGGCCCCCTCTGGAAACACCATATATTTT
abundance: NA; d_gene: TRBD1; v_gene: TRBV10-2; j_gene: TRBJ1-2; CDR3aa: CASRDRDRAYGYTF; CDR3nt: TGCGCCAGCAGAGACCGGGACAGGGCGTATGGCTACACCTTC
abundance: NA; d_gene: NA; v_gene: TRBV5-1; j_gene: TRBJ2-7; CDR3aa: CASSPQITAPYEQYF; CDR3nt: TGCGCCAGCAGCCCCCAGATTACAGCCCCCTACGAGCAGTACTTC
abundance: NA; d_gene: NA; v_gene: TRBV12-3/TRBV12-4; j_gene: TRBJ2-7; CDR3aa: CASRRQVSEQYF; CDR3nt: TGTGCCAGCAGAAGACAGGTCTCCGAGCAGTACTTC
abundance: NA; d_gene: TRBD2; v_gene: TRBV30; j_gene: TRBJ2-7; CDR3aa: CAWNSGSGAYEQYF; CDR3nt: TGTGCCTGGAATAGCGGGAGCGGGGCCTACGAGCAGTACTTC
abundance: NA; d_gene: NA; v_gene: TRBV19; j_gene: TRBJ2-1; CDR3aa: CASSIYGGGINNEQFF; CDR3nt: TGTGCCAGTAGTATTTATGGGGGAGGAATTAACAATGAGCAGTTCTTC
abundance: NA; d_gene: NA; v_gene: TRBV27; j_gene: TRBJ1-1; CDR3aa: CASSSNRDRNTEAFF; CDR3nt: TGTGCCAGCAGTTCAAACAGGGATCGGAACACTGAAGCTTTCTTT
abundance: once; d_gene: TRBD2; v_gene: TRBV6-2/TRBV6-3; j_gene: TRBJ2-1; CDR3aa: CASSRTSGTGEQFF; CDR3nt: TGTGCCAGCAGTAGGACTAGCGGGACTGGCGAGCAGTTCTTC
abundance: NA; d_gene: NA; v_gene: TRBV29-1; j_gene: TRBJ2-1; CDR3aa: CSGSRQSGHNEQFF; CDR3nt: TGCAGCGGTAGTCGACAGTCAGGCCACAATGAGCAGTTCTTC
abundance: NA; d_gene: NA; v_gene: TRBV10-3; j_gene: TRBJ2-1; CDR3aa: CAISESPIDEQFF; CDR3nt: TGTGCCATCAGTGAGTCTCCAATTGATGAGCAGTTCTTC
abundance: NA; d_gene: NA; v_gene: TRBV2; j_gene: TRBJ2-5; CDR3aa: CASSYSQETQYF; CDR3nt: TGTGCCAGCAGCTACAGTCAAGAGACCCAGTACTTC
abundance: NA; d_gene: TRBD2; v_gene: TRBV18; j_gene: TRBJ2-1; CDR3aa: CASSPGLAGVFDEQFF; CDR3nt: TGTGCCAGCTCTCCTGGACTAGCGGGAGTATTTGATGAGCAGTTCTTC
abundance: once; d_gene: TRBD1; v_gene: TRBV5-1; j_gene: TRBJ1-4; CDR3aa: CASSSRGTGTNEKLFF; CDR3nt: TGCGCCAGCAGCTCCAGGGGGACCGGAACTAATGAAAAACTGTTTTTT
abundance: NA; d_gene: TRBD2; v_gene: TRBV9; j_gene: TRBJ2-5; CDR3aa: CASSVGGSGRGETQYF; CDR3nt: TGTGCCAGCAGCGTAGGGGGTAGCGGGAGAGGAGAGACCCAGTACTTC
abundance: NA; d_gene: TRBD2; v_gene: TRBV7-9; j_gene: TRBJ2-5; CDR3aa: CASSPTSGQETQYF; CDR3nt: TGTGCCAGCAGCCCAACTAGCGGTCAAGAGACCCAGTACTTC
abundance: NA; d_gene: TRBD1; v_gene: TRBV3-1/TRBV3-2; j_gene: TRBJ1-1; CDR3aa: CASRVGQMNTEAFF; CDR3nt: TGTGCCAGCAGGGTGGGACAGATGAACACTGAAGCTTTCTTT
abundance: NA; d_gene: NA; v_gene: TRBV4-3; j_gene: TRBJ2-1; CDR3aa: CASSHDRDSFSYNEQFF; CDR3nt: TGCGCCAGCAGCCATGACCGGGACTCCTTCTCCTACAATGAGCAGTTCTTC
abundance: NA; d_gene: TRBD2; v_gene: TRBV6-2/TRBV6-3; j_gene: TRBJ2-3; CDR3aa: CASSRYRTSGNTDTQYF; CDR3nt: TGTGCCAGCAGCCGTTACAGGACTAGCGGGAACACAGATACGCAGTATTTT
abundance: NA; d_gene: TRBD1; v_gene: TRBV7-9; j_gene: TRBJ2-3; CDR3aa: CASSLGQTPDTQYF; CDR3nt: TGTGCCAGCAGCTTGGGACAGACACCCGATACGCAGTATTTT
abundance: NA; d_gene: NA; v_gene: TRBV27; j_gene: TRBJ2-3; CDR3aa: CASRTAGAVGSTDTQYF; CDR3nt: TGTGCCAGCAGAACGGCAGGGGCGGTGGGCAGCACAGATACGCAGTATTTT
abundance: NA; d_gene: NA; v_gene: TRBV6-1; j_gene: TRBJ2-7; CDR3aa: CASSDPGGLAEKTYEQYF; CDR3nt: TGTGCCAGCAGTGACCCCGGGGGGCTAGCGGAAAAAACCTACGAGCAGTACTTC
abundance: once; d_gene: NA; v_gene: TRBV5-8; j_gene: TRBJ2-1; CDR3aa: CASRHLGSSYNEQFF; CDR3nt: TGTGCCAGCAGGCACCTCGGGAGCTCCTACAATGAGCAGTTCTTC
abundance: NA; d_gene: TRBD2; v_gene: TRBV2; j_gene: TRBJ2-7; CDR3aa: CASKPTSGKGEQYF; CDR3nt: TGTGCCAGCAAACCAACTAGCGGGAAGGGCGAGCAGTACTTC
abundance: NA; d_gene: TRBD1; v_gene: TRBV5-4; j_gene: TRBJ1-6; CDR3aa: CASRSGQGGSYNSPLHF; CDR3nt: TGTGCCAGCAGGAGCGGACAGGGGGGGTCCTATAATTCACCCCTCCACTTT
abundance: NA; d_gene: NA; v_gene: TRBV6-5; j_gene: TRBJ2-5; CDR3aa: CASSPGHGMETQYF; CDR3nt: TGTGCCAGCAGTCCTGGACACGGAATGGAGACCCAGTACTTC
abundance: NA; d_gene: NA; v_gene: TRBV7-3; j_gene: TRBJ1-2; CDR3aa: CASSSSAGGYGYTF; CDR3nt: TGTGCCAGCAGCTCCTCCGCGGGGGGCTATGGCTACACCTTC
abundance: NA; d_gene: TRBD2; v_gene: TRBV30; j_gene: TRBJ2-3; CDR3aa: CAWSEGWEGYF; CDR3nt: TGTGCCTGGAGCGAAGGGTGGGAGGGGTATTTT
abundance: NA; d_gene: TRBD2; v_gene: TRBV5-4; j_gene: TRBJ2-5; CDR3aa: CASSEWRALAGIETQYF; CDR3nt: TGTGCCAGCAGTGAATGGAGGGCACTAGCGGGAATAGAGACCCAGTACTTC
abundance: NA; d_gene: TRBD2; v_gene: TRBV28; j_gene: TRBJ2-7; CDR3aa: CASSLGLATYEQYF; CDR3nt: TGTGCCAGCAGTTTAGGACTAGCGACCTACGAGCAGTACTTC
abundance: NA; d_gene: TRBD1; v_gene: TRBV6-5; j_gene: TRBJ1-5; CDR3aa: CASSSGTGGRQPQHF; CDR3nt: TGTGCCAGCAGTTCCGGGACAGGGGGTCGGCAGCCCCAGCATTTT
abundance: NA; d_gene: NA; v_gene: TRBV2; j_gene: TRBJ1-5; CDR3aa: CASSERRQPQHF; CDR3nt: TGTGCCAGCAGTGAAAGGCGGCAGCCCCAGCATTTT
abundance: NA; d_gene: NA; v_gene: TRBV19; j_gene: TRBJ1-1; CDR3aa: CASSTYYTGTEAFF; CDR3nt: TGTGCCAGTAGTACCTACTACACAGGCACTGAAGCTTTCTTT
abundance: few; d_gene: NA; v_gene: TRBV28; j_gene: TRBJ1-5; CDR3aa: CASRGGHGNQPQHF; CDR3nt: TGTGCCAGCCGGGGGGGGCATGGCAATCAGCCCCAGCATTTT
abundance: once; d_gene: NA; v_gene: TRBV7-3; j_gene: TRBJ1-4; CDR3aa: CASSLQGPGTNEKLFF; CDR3nt: TGTGCCAGCAGCTTACAGGGGCCAGGGACTAATGAAAAACTGTTTTTT
abundance: NA; d_gene: TRBD1; v_gene: TRBV5-1; j_gene: TRBJ2-1; CDR3aa: CASSRRQGSSYNEQFF; CDR3nt: TGCGCCAGCAGCCGCCGACAGGGGAGCTCCTACAATGAGCAGTTCTTC
abundance: NA; d_gene: NA; v_gene: TRBV12-5; j_gene: TRBJ1-5; CDR3aa: CASGTGGEFGNQPQHF; CDR3nt: TGTGCTAGTGGTACCGGGGGGGAATTCGGCAATCAGCCCCAGCATTTT
abundance: NA; d_gene: TRBD2; v_gene: TRBV6-5; j_gene: TRBJ2-7; CDR3aa: CASRASGRSSYEQYF; CDR3nt: TGTGCCAGCAGAGCTAGCGGGAGAAGCTCCTACGAGCAGTACTTC
abundance: NA; d_gene: NA; v_gene: TRBV30; j_gene: TRBJ1-5; CDR3aa: CAPRRKACNQPQHF; CDR3nt: TGTGCCCCAAGGAGGAAGGCCTGCAATCAGCCCCAGCATTTT
abundance: NA; d_gene: NA; v_gene: TRBV27; j_gene: TRBJ2-1; CDR3aa: CASARTGSSYNEQFF; CDR3nt: TGTGCCAGCGCTCGGACTGGGAGCTCCTACAATGAGCAGTTCTTC
abundance: many; d_gene: TRBD1; v_gene: TRBV5-4; j_gene: TRBJ1-6; CDR3aa: CASSPGTGDRNSPLHF; CDR3nt: TGTGCCAGCAGCCCTGGGACAGGGGATAGGAATTCACCCCTCCACTTT
abundance: few; d_gene: TRBD2; v_gene: TRBV7-3; j_gene: TRBJ2-1; CDR3aa: CASSTRVVSGRASYNEQFF; CDR3nt: TGTGCCAGCAGCACAAGGGTAGTTAGCGGGAGGGCCTCCTACAATGAGCAGTTCTTC
abundance: NA; d_gene: NA; v_gene: TRBV5-6; j_gene: TRBJ2-7; CDR3aa: CASSLVGVEQYF; CDR3nt: TGTGCCAGCAGCTTAGTTGGAGTCGAGCAGTACTTC
abundance: NA; d_gene: TRBD1; v_gene: TRBV4-1; j_gene: TRBJ1-5; CDR3aa: CASSQESTGGGEPQHF; CDR3nt: TGCGCCAGCAGCCAGGAATCTACAGGGGGCGGTGAGCCCCAGCATTTT
abundance: NA; d_gene: TRBD1; v_gene: TRBV19; j_gene: TRBJ2-7; CDR3aa: CASSIKQGGSDIREQYF; CDR3nt: TGTGCCAGTAGTATTAAACAGGGGGGTTCAGATATTCGTGAGCAGTACTTC
abundance: NA; d_gene: NA; v_gene: TRBV14; j_gene: TRBJ1-1; CDR3aa: CASSQDYGGYTEAFF; CDR3nt: TGTGCCAGCAGCCAAGATTATGGGGGGTACACTGAAGCTTTCTTT